This T cell receptor beta chain stems from a study of human T cells and chemical hapten exposure. Study-wide points: Clustering by CDR3 similarity yielded significantly more large clusters from expanded TCRs than controls. No shift was seen in TCRs above 1 in 1000 frequency with DPC sensitization.

Time point specified: patch test 3, about 24 weeks after DPC sensitization. This sample's treatment: therapeutic diphenylcyclopropenone sensitization with weekly scalp DPC. Each donor was an alopecia patient between 18 and 70 years of age who qualified for DPC. With regard to this clonotype: Its target is unknown.

TCRdb re-called the RACE reads through MiXCR, storing one row per CDR3 protein. The table shows about 190,000 distinct CDR3 sequences, with about 25% occurring only once. The sample in question was whole blood, obtained in connection with sensitization to the hapten diphenylcyclopropenone (DPC). The origin of this receptor is a woman between 40 and 55 years old with alopecia areata. Some clones in this sample may be carry-over from other donors' samples.

CDR3 bases: TGTGCCAGCAGCATCTTCAGTGGGACGGCCCACGAGCAGTACTTC. It specifies CASSIFSGTAHEQYF. V usage is TRBV27 and J usage is TRBJ2-7; perhaps D is TRBD1 or TRBD2 (5 bases each). Germline values: CDR1 MNHEY, CDR2 SMNVEV (reference sequence). V dropped 6 bases and J dropped 5 bases, with 20 bases sitting between them. The CDR3 consists of 15 residues.